Listed below are T cell receptor beta chains from one sample, sequenced in a study of OX40 agonist ivuxolimab in advanced cancers. TCRdb's copy holds only in-frame clones and misses some; the assay was immunoSEQ multiplex PCR. The sample shows tens of thousands of clones, over 80% of them seen only once. The sequences come from CD4+ or CD8+ T cells sorted from blood, collected in a trial of the OX40 agonist ivuxolimab. These receptors all come from an adult with an advanced solid tumor such as melanoma, head and neck, liver or kidney cancer. Both conserved end residues are part of each CDR3. The order of the fields is J gene, clone size, V gene, D gene, CDR3 DNA, CDR3 protein. The D gene is left open where the match is weak. A row's size may be missing; if present it is once, few, many or a size class.

>TRBJ2-2|few|TRBV5-1|TRBD2
TGCGCCAGCAGCTTGGGACTAGCCGCGAACACCGGGGAGCTGTTTTTT
CASSLGLAANTGELFF
>TRBJ1-1|.|TRBV18|TRBD1
TGTGCCAGCTCACTCGACAGGGGGTGGGCAGACACTGAAGCTTTCTTT
CASSLDRGWADTEAFF
>TRBJ2-1|.|TRBV7-9|.
TGTGCCAGCAGTCCCCCCGGGACGAGCTCCTACAATGAGCAGTTCTTC
CASSPPGTSSYNEQFF
>TRBJ1-6|.|TRBV5-4|TRBD1
TGTGCCAGCAGCTTAGGCCAGGGGGGAGCAAATTCACCCCTCCACTTT
CASSLGQGGANSPLHF
>TRBJ2-3|.|TRBV25-1|TRBD2
TGTGCCAGCAGTGATGACGGGAGGGGAGGCACAGATACGCAGTATTTT
CASSDDGRGGTDTQYF
>TRBJ2-5|.|TRBV5-1|.
TGCGCCAGCAGCCTCCAGGGCAGGGGGGAAGAGACCCAGTACTTC
CASSLQGRGEETQYF
>TRBJ2-1|.|TRBV11-3|TRBD2
TGTGCCAGCAGTAGCGGGAGTTACAATGAGCAGTTCTTC
CASSSGSYNEQFF
>TRBJ2-1|once|TRBV14|.
TGTGCCAGCAAGTTAGGACTCTACAATGAGCAGTTCTTC
CASKLGLYNEQFF
>TRBJ1-6|few|TRBV19|TRBD1
TGTGCCAGTAGCCGTGGACAGGGCGGATCACCCCTCCACTTT
CASSRGQGGSPLHF
>TRBJ1-1|.|TRBV7-2|TRBD1
TGTGCCAGCAGCCCAGGGACAGGGAGGAACACTGAAGCTTTCTTT
CASSPGTGRNTEAFF
>TRBJ1-5|once|TRBV6-5|TRBD1
TGTGCCAGCAGTTCCCTATCGACAGGGGGGAATCAGCCCCAGCATTTT
CASSSLSTGGNQPQHF
>TRBJ1-6|.|TRBV19|.
TGTGCCAGTAGTATAGAAGACGGAAATTCACCCCTCCACTTT
CASSIEDGNSPLHF
>TRBJ2-1|.|TRBV9|TRBD2
TGTGCCAGCAGCGTACAAGCGGGGTCGGGGGATGAGCAGTTCTTC
CASSVQAGSGDEQFF
>TRBJ2-4|.|TRBV5-4|TRBD1
TGTGCCAGCAGCGTTACAGGGGTCAAAAACATTCAGTACTTC
CASSVTGVKNIQYF
>TRBJ1-1|.|TRBV6-1|.
TGTGCCAGCAAGACGGGACACTTCCCTGAAGCTTTCTTT
CASKTGHFPEAFF
>TRBJ1-2|few|TRBV6-5|.
TGTGCCACCCTAGTACAGGGTAGGGGCTACACCTTC
CATLVQGRGYTF
>TRBJ2-2|.|TRBV5-5|TRBD2
TGTGCCAGCATGGGCCGGGACTACAACACCGGGGAGCTGTTTTTT
CASMGRDYNTGELFF
>TRBJ2-1|.|TRBV4-1|TRBD2
TGCGCCAGCAGCCCCACACTAGCGGAGTACTACAATGAGCAGTTCTTC
CASSPTLAEYYNEQFF
>TRBJ2-7|.|TRBV5-1|.
TGCGCCAGCAGCTTGACAGCCTACGAGCAGTACTTC
CASSLTAYEQYF
>TRBJ2-4|.|TRBV18|.
TGTGCCAGCTCACAGGAAGTTCCAGCCAGAAACATTCAGTACTTC
CASSQEVPARNIQYF
>TRBJ1-5|.|TRBV5-1|.
TGCGCCAGCAGCTTGGTGGGGGGACAGCCCCAGCATTTT
CASSLVGGQPQHF
>TRBJ2-3|.|TRBV28|.
TGTGCCAGCAGTGGACAGCCGGGAGATACGCAGTATTTT
CASSGQPGDTQYF
>TRBJ1-6|.|TRBV6-4|.
TGTGCCAGCAGCAGTGATTTCGGGATTCGTTCACCCCTCCACTTT
CASSSDFGIRSPLHF
>TRBJ2-7|.|TRBV27|TRBD2
TGTGCCAGCAGAACGATCGGGCTAGCGGGAGGAGTGGGCGGGTACGAGCAGTACTTC
CASRTIGLAGGVGGYEQYF